What follows are 21 T cell receptor beta chains derived from one specimen sequenced in a study of blood T cells in healthy people across ages. The authors ran a second PCR of 7 to 11 cycles using a sample-barcoded 5' primer and a J-beta primer mix. TCRdb re-called the 5' RACE reads with MiXCR, one entry per CDR3 protein. The sample carries more than 750,000 distinct CDR3 sequences, approximately 32% recorded once. The same data also went into a second study, on T cells of mothers and their children.

Material for sequencing was blood. The receptor set was obtained from a woman aged 40 to 50 in good health.

This clonotype occurred a few times. The rearrangement links TRBV9 to TRBJ1-3; unclear D gene. Looked up from germline, CDR1 is SGDLS and CDR2 is YYNGEE. This CDR3 is 15 amino acids long. With 4 bases removed from V and 0 bases from J, the gap between germline ends came to 11 bases. The CDR3 DNA reads as TGTGCCAGCAGCCCAGATCCAGTCTCTGGAAACACCATATATTTT. This sequence encodes CASSPDPVSGNTIYF.

This clonotype turned up a few times. The CDR3 DNA reads as TGCGCCAGCAGCCCCGGTGGGGCGGCAACTAATGAAAAACTGTTTTTT. Protein: CASSPGGAATNEKLFF. The chain uses TRBV5-1 and TRBJ1-4; the D gene is possibly TRBD1 (5 bases). The ends were cut back, 4 bases at V and 0 bases at J, with 13 bases in the middle. The CDR3 spans 16 residues. Per the germline V gene, CDR1 is SGHRS and CDR2 is YFSETQ.

This clonotype showed up just a few times. The chain combines TRBV12-5 with TRBJ2-1; D call uncertain. V gave up 3 bases and J gave up 9 bases, with 6 bases separating them. The CDR3 has 11 amino acids. Germline values: CDR1 LGHNT, CDR2 FRNRAP. Here the CDR3 reads CASGFVGEQFF. In DNA form, the CDR3 reads TGTGCTAGTGGTTTCGTGGGTGAGCAGTTCTTC. The full variable domain, its missing parts supplied by reference TRBV12-5 and TRBJ2-1, is DARVTQTPRHKVTEMGQEVTMRCQPILGHNTVFWYRQTMMQGLELLAYFRNRAPLDDSGMPKDRFSAEMPDATLATLKIQPSEPRDSAVYFCASGFVGEQFFGPGTRLTVL.

The table lists this clonotype with a few counts. The V call is TRBV11-1, the J call TRBJ1-1; no firm D call. Trimming left V 1 base short and J 5 bases short, with 14 bases between. CDR1 is SGHAT, CDR2 FQDESV, per germline (reference sequence). CDR3 length equals 15 residues. CDR3 DNA: TGTGCCAGCAGCTTAGGGTCCCGGGGAAGTACTGAAGCTTTCTTT. It yields the protein CASSLGSRGSTEAFF.

This clonotype turned up a few times. This sequence joins TRBV6-5 and TRBJ1-2; TRBD1 might be the D (5 bases). V shed 8 bases and J shed 3 bases, with 19 bases lying between them. The CDR3 is made up of 15 amino acids. CDR1 and CDR2 from the germline V gene are MNHEY and SVGAGI. Here the CDR3 DNA reads TGTGCCAGCGGCCGGCAGGGTAGGGATCACTATGGCTACACCTTC. Protein: CASGRQGRDHYGYTF.

This clonotype was observed a few times. A much larger clone differs from this one at a single base, so this may be a read error. This chain joins TRBV4-2 and TRBJ2-1; 10 bases fit TRBD2. The CDR3 is 14 residues long. Per germline, CDR1 LGHNA and CDR2 YNFKEQ. Trimming took 4 bases from V and 8 from J; bases not matched to a gene: 5. Written as DNA, the CDR3 is TGTGCCAGCAGCCGCGCTAGCGGGGGCGATGAGCAGTTCTTC. Translated, it gives CASSRASGGDEQFF.

The chain uses TRBV7-9 and TRBJ1-4, with TRBD1 as a possible D gene (6 bases). The CDR3 covers 15 residues. CDR1 and CDR2 (germline): SEHNR, FQNEAQ (reference sequence). Trimming removed 0 bases at V and 8 bases at J, with 13 bases between. The CDR3 protein is CASSLAQGSREKLFF. The DNA for the CDR3 is TGTGCCAGCAGCTTAGCACAGGGCAGCCGAGAAAAACTGTTTTTT. Full variable domain (missing parts from reference TRBV7-9 and TRBJ1-4): DTGVSQNPRHKITKRGQNVTFRCDPISEHNRLYWYRQTLGQGPEFLTYFQNEAQLEKSRLLSDRFSAERPKGSFSTLEIQRTEQGDSAMYLCASSLAQGSREKLFFGSGTQLSVL.

This clonotype was seen ten or more times. The chain employs TRBV29-1 and TRBJ1-2, with D maybe TRBD1 (5 bases). Per the germline V gene, CDR1 is SQVTM and CDR2 is ANQGSEA. This CDR3 comprises 11 residues. The V end was cut by 4 bases, the J end by 7 bases, with 10 bases between. The DNA for the CDR3 is TGCAGCGTTGTAGGGGTAACTGGCTACACCTTC. This gives the protein CSVVGVTGYTF. The entire variable domain, with the rest obtained from reference TRBV29-1 and TRBJ1-2, is as follows: SAVISQKPSRDICQRGTSLTIQCQVDSQVTMMFWYRQQPGQSLTLIATANQGSEATYESGFVIDKFPISRPNLTFSTLTVSNMSPEDSSIYLCSVVGVTGYTFGSGTRLTVV.

Concerning this clonotype itself: This may be a read error, as it is one base from a much larger clone. The rearrangement uses TRBV15 and TRBJ2-3; perhaps TRBD1 as D (6 bases). V was trimmed by 8 bases and J by 2 bases, leaving 14 bases between them. CDR1 and CDR2 (germline): LNHNV, YYDKDF (reference sequence). The CDR3 totals 14 residues. The DNA for the CDR3 is TGTGCCACCCGCCCGACAGGTATCACAGATACGCAGTATTTT. This encodes CATRPTGITDTQYF.

The chain couples TRBV9 to TRBJ1-6; D not certain. Germline CDR1 is SGDLS and CDR2 is YYNGEE. The CDR3 consists of 14 residues. V was trimmed by 3 bases and J by 10 bases, leaving 14 bases between them. Here the CDR3 reads CASSGSGKGSPLHF. The CDR3 nucleotides are TGTGCCAGCAGCGGATCTGGGAAAGGGTCACCCCTCCACTTT.

The chain links TRBV2 to TRBJ2-1, with 11 bases identical to TRBD2. The germline V gene has CDR1 SNHLY and CDR2 FYNNEI. The CDR3 covers 16 residues. The V segment lost 3 bases and the J segment 7 bases; nucleotides outside the gene matches: 8. The CDR3 region has the DNA TGTGCCAGCAGTGAGCGACTAGCGGGGAAGAGGAATGAGCAGTTCTTC. This gives the protein CASSERLAGKRNEQFF. Complete variable domain (other parts from reference TRBV2 and TRBJ2-1): EPEVTQTPSHQVTQMGQEVILRCVPISNHLYFYWYRQILGQKVEFLVSFYNNEISEKSEIFDDQFSVERPDGSNFTLKIRSTKLEDSAMYFCASSERLAGKRNEQFFGPGTRLTVL.

This clonotype was observed at least ten times. This rearrangement joins TRBV7-2 to TRBJ2-1; D is unclear. V dropped 1 base and J dropped 12 bases, with 13 bases sitting between them. Per the germline V gene, CDR1 is SGHTA and CDR2 is FQGNSA. This CDR3 has 13 residues. This CDR3 reads CASSLVSVTPQFF. CDR3 nucleotide sequence: TGTGCCAGCAGCTTAGTCAGCGTGACCCCGCAGTTCTTC.

The V gene is TRBV15, the J gene TRBJ2-2; TRBD1 aligns across 7 bases. Unmatched junction bases numbered 9, after V lost 3 bases and J lost 5 bases. The CDR3 totals 16 residues. In germline, CDR1 is LNHNV, CDR2 YYDKDF (reference sequence). DNA of the CDR3: TGTGCCACCAGCAGCCTGACAGGGCTAAAAACCGGGGAGCTGTTTTTT. It is translated as CATSSLTGLKTGELFF.

This clonotype has ten or more counts. V gene TRBV7-2 combines with J gene TRBJ2-1, with TRBD2 matching 11 bases. Germline CDR1 is SGHTA and CDR2 is FQGNSA. This CDR3 comprises 15 residues. Trimming at V came to 5 bases and at J to 5 bases, leaving 5 bases not matched to a gene. CDR3 in DNA: TGTGCCAGCAGCCCGATAGCGGGGGGGGACAATGAGCAGTTCTTC. It specifies CASSPIAGGDNEQFF.

The sample holds many counts of this clonotype. V gene TRBV7-2 combines with J gene TRBJ2-7; D possibly corresponds to TRBD1 (5 bases). CDR3 length: 14 residues. The V gene's germline CDR1 is SGHTA and CDR2 FQGNSA. V gave up 6 bases and J gave up 2 bases, with 14 bases separating them. CDR3 sequence (DNA): TGTGCCAGCAGTTACTCGACAGATACCTACGAGCAGTACTTC. Its protein is CASSYSTDTYEQYF.

This clonotype showed up many times. This chain joins TRBV4-3 and TRBJ1-2, with D perhaps matching TRBD1 (6 bases). V lost 1 base and J 5 bases, leaving 11 bases between the germline ends. The CDR3 spans 14 residues. CDR1 is LGHNA and CDR2 is YSLEER in the germline V gene. CDR3: CASSQVGGTYGYTF. CDR3 in DNA: TGCGCCAGCAGCCAAGTAGGGGGGACGTATGGCTACACCTTC.

This clonotype occurred many times. In DNA, the CDR3 is TGTGCCAGCAAAAGACAGGGAAACTACAATGAGCAGTTCTTC. Translated, it gives CASKRQGNYNEQFF. The chain links TRBV7-2 to TRBJ2-1, with 7 positions matching TRBD1. This CDR3 contains 14 residues. The germline V gene has CDR1 SGHTA and CDR2 FQGNSA. Unmatched junction bases numbered 6, after V lost 7 bases and J lost 3 bases.

This chain joins TRBV7-2 and TRBJ2-7; maybe TRBD1 (6 bases). The CDR3 loop spans 17 amino acids. V was clipped by 2 bases and J by 2 bases, with 19 bases between them. The germline CDR1 and CDR2 sequences are SGHTA and FQGNSA. CDR3 protein: CASSLILQGPLPYEQYF. DNA of the CDR3: TGTGCCAGCAGCTTAATCCTACAGGGTCCGCTGCCCTACGAGCAGTACTTC.

A remark on this clonotype: A much larger clone lies one base from this, so it may be a read error. CDR3 amino acids: CASSSYPYEQFF. As DNA, the CDR3 is TGTGCCAGCAGCTCATACCCCTACGAGCAGTTCTTC. The V and J genes are TRBV13 and TRBJ2-1; D gene unclear. Per the germline V gene, CDR1 is PRHDT and CDR2 is FYEKMQ (reference sequence). V was cut by 4 bases and J by 10 bases, with 11 bases left in between. The CDR3 consists of 12 residues.

This chain links TRBV19 with TRBJ1-2, with 9 bases lining up with TRBD1. The CDR3 covers 14 residues. The V gene end was trimmed by 0 bases and the J gene end by 10 bases; junction bases not matched to a gene: 6. Looked up from germline, CDR1 is LNHDA and CDR2 is SQIVND (reference sequence). The CDR3 is CASSIDLDRGVYTF. CDR3 coding DNA: TGTGCCAGTAGTATAGATCTCGACAGGGGGGTCTACACCTTC.

The chain carries TRBV6-2 or TRBV6-3 and TRBJ2-4, with a tentative D call TRBD2 (6 bases). Trimming stripped 6 bases from V and 13 bases from J, with 31 bases between. The CDR3 is 17 amino acids. Germline CDR1 MNHEY, CDR2 SVGEGT. CDR3 DNA: TGTGCCAGCAGCTACCTCGGGACTTACTCAATCTACAATGAGCAGTACTTC. Protein product: CASSYLGTYSIYNEQYF.